The source of this T cell receptor (beta chain) is a study of response to subunit inactivated influenza vaccine. Study conclusions and caveats: Seasonal influenza vaccination, on each occasion, was suggested by the authors to recruit few new T cells.

Germline values: CDR1 SQVTM, CDR2 ANQGSEA. The CDR3 extends over 14 amino acids. V was pared by 4 bases and J by 3 bases, with 7 bases of the junction left unmatched. One entry per CDR3 protein, called by TCRdb with MiXCR from the RT-PCR reads. This repertoire shows 500,000 to 550,000 distinct CDR3 sequences, under 9% found once; its top ten account for approximately 12%. At least ten counts were recorded for this clonotype. The antigen remains unidentified. The sample consisted of PBMCs from blood, taken about 23 months after vaccination. The receptor's source is a man aged 50 to 75 who received an inactivated influenza vaccine. The gene calls are TRBV29-1 and TRBJ2-3; 7 positions agree with TRBD1. The CDR3 sequence: CSVAEGAVTDTQYF. CDR3 bases: TGCAGCGTTGCAGAGGGGGCAGTAACAGATACGCAGTATTTT.